The 18 T cell receptor beta chains listed next were all sequenced from one sample in a study of CD8+CD57+ T cells in acquired aplastic anemia. Genomic DNA acted as the template from which TCR beta VDJ combination and CDR3 sequence profiling were carried out. TCRdb passed the reads through MiXCR, listing each CDR3 protein once. In the table there are about 210,000 distinct CDR3 sequences, 34% of which are singletons. Material: sorted CD4+, CD8+, or CD8+CD57+ T cells (not recorded which) from PBMCs. These receptors originate from a human donor in good health, serving as a control.

With regard to this clonotype: A junction end diverges from the germline sequence, so it may reflect a read error. The chain recombines TRBV11-2 with TRBJ1-3; maybe TRBD1 (6 bases). Per the germline V gene, CDR1 is SGHAT and CDR2 is FQNNGV. The CDR3 sequence is 15 residues long. CDR3 loop: CASSHGGGAGDTIYF. CDR3 DNA sequence: TGTGCCAGCAGCCACGGCGGGGGGGCTGGAGACACCATATATTTT.

The rearrangement links TRBV19 to TRBJ1-6; a possible D gene is TRBD1 (5 bases). With 7 bases removed from V and 0 bases from J, the gap between germline ends came to 10 bases. The CDR3 runs 15 residues. Germline assignment: CDR1 LNHDA and CDR2 SQIVND (reference sequence). The CDR3 DNA reads as TGTGCCAGTACAGAGGGGAGCTCCTATAATTCACCCCTCCACTTT. Its translation: CASTEGSSYNSPLHF.

This clonotype was counted a few times. Being one base from a much bigger clone, this may be a read error. This sequence joins TRBV20-1 and TRBJ2-7; maybe TRBD2 (8 bases). The CDR3 has 13 amino acids. Germline loops: CDR1 DFQATT, CDR2 SNEGSKA (reference sequence). V was pared by 5 bases and J by 5 bases, with 16 bases between. DNA of the CDR3: TGCAGTGCTCGGGAGGGGGCAACCCACGAGCAGTACTTC. This codes for CSAREGATHEQYF.

This clonotype was counted at least ten times. V is TRBV7-9 and J is TRBJ1-2; D possibly corresponds to TRBD1 (6 bases). This CDR3 contains 16 residues. Germline V gene sequence: CDR1 SEHNR, CDR2 FQNEAQ (reference sequence). V was trimmed by 7 bases and J by 3 bases, leaving 21 bases between them. The CDR3 DNA reads as TGTGCCAGCACCGGGGGCAGGGTTGGGGAGGACTATGGCTACACCTTC. Translated, it gives CASTGGRVGEDYGYTF.

Concerning this clonotype: A much larger clonotype is one base distant, so this may be a read error. The rearrangement joins TRBV2 to TRBJ1-5, with D possibly being TRBD1 (5 bases). V dropped 6 bases and J dropped 5 bases, with 17 bases sitting between them. The CDR3 totals 15 residues. The germline CDR1 and CDR2 sequences are SNHLY and FYNNEI. The CDR3 protein is CASSRGTFTDQPQHF. CDR3 DNA: TGTGCCAGCAGCAGAGGGACCTTTACGGATCAGCCCCAGCATTTT. Full variable domain (remainder filled in from reference TRBV2 and TRBJ1-5): EPEVTQTPSHQVTQMGQEVILRCVPISNHLYFYWYRQILGQKVEFLVSFYNNEISEKSEIFDDQFSVERPDGSNFTLKIRSTKLEDSAMYFCASSRGTFTDQPQHFGDGTRLSIL.

The rearrangement uses TRBV12-3 or TRBV12-4 and TRBJ1-3; D is unresolved. The CDR3 runs to 13 residues. With 3 bases removed from V and 2 bases from J, the gap between germline ends came to 5 bases. The CDR3 DNA reads TGTGCCAGCAGTTTGCGGGCTGGAAACACCATATATTTT. It codes for CASSLRAGNTIYF.

There are many counts of this clonotype. The rearrangement joins TRBV11-2 to TRBJ2-5, with a tentative D call TRBD2 (5 bases). From germline, CDR1 is SGHAT and CDR2 FQNNGV. The CDR3 runs to 13 residues. The V and J ends lost 6 bases and 4 bases respectively, with 12 bases between them. In DNA, the CDR3 is TGTGCCAGCAGTCTACTAGGTCTAGAGACCCAGTACTTC. Amino acid sequence: CASSLLGLETQYF.

This clonotype has at least ten counts. The chain is built from TRBV3-1 and TRBJ1-6; D not certain. Trimming left V 2 bases short and J 3 bases short, with 8 bases between. This CDR3 is 15 amino acids long. The germline gives CDR1 LGHDT, CDR2 YNNKEL (reference sequence). The CDR3 region is CASSQRTDYNSPLHF. The DNA for the CDR3 is TGTGCCAGCAGCCAACGGACGGACTATAATTCACCCCTCCACTTT.

The rearrangement joins TRBV15 to TRBJ2-5; 8 nucleotides align to TRBD1. Germline V gene lookup returns CDR1 LNHNV and CDR2 YYDKDF (reference sequence). The CDR3 is 16 amino acids. V lost 3 bases, J lost 9 bases, and 15 bases stayed unmatched. The CDR3 DNA reads TGTGCCACCAGCAGGAATTTGGACAGGGTGGGTCAGCCCCAGTACTTC. Translating gives CATSRNLDRVGQPQYF.

This clonotype has only a few counts. The CDR3 loop reads CASSLVANSDEQFF. In nucleotides, the CDR3 is TGCGCCAGCAGCTTGGTAGCCAATAGCGATGAGCAGTTCTTC. The J gene is TRBJ2-1, the V gene TRBV5-1; weak D call: TRBD2 (5 bases). This CDR3 has 14 amino acids. V was trimmed by 0 bases and J by 8 bases, leaving 12 bases between them. Germline CDR1 and CDR2: SGHRS and YFSETQ.

The table lists this clonotype with many counts. The rearrangement uses TRBV15 and TRBJ2-1; TRBD1 aligns across 7 bases. The CDR3 sequence is 17 residues long. V was pared by 3 bases and J by 0 bases, with 8 bases of the junction left unmatched. The germline V gene encodes CDR1 LNHNV and CDR2 YYDKDF (reference sequence). The CDR3 sequence: CATSRPTGVLSYNEQFF. CDR3 nucleotide sequence: TGTGCCACCAGCAGGCCCACAGGGGTCCTCTCCTACAATGAGCAGTTCTTC. Using reference TRBV15 and TRBJ2-1 for the parts outside the CDR3, the full variable domain is DAMVIQNPRYQVTQFGKPVTLSCSQTLNHNVMYWYQQKSSQAPKLLFHYYDKDFNNEADTPDNFQSRRPNTSFCFLDIRSPGLGDTAMYLCATSRPTGVLSYNEQFFGPGTRLTVL.

This clonotype appeared many times. This chain links TRBV12-3 or TRBV12-4 with TRBJ1-4; no definite D call. This CDR3 spans 11 amino acids. V was cut by 5 bases and J by 14 bases, with 12 bases left in between. Here the CDR3 reads CASSPGRVLFF. The CDR3 bases are TGTGCCAGCAGTCCGGGAAGGGTTCTGTTTTTT.

As to this clonotype: Because it lacks the conserved phenylalanine or tryptophan at the end, this CDR3 is likely a read error. The gene calls are TRBV4-2 and TRBJ2-7, with 7 bases identical to TRBD2. The J segment lost 2 bases and the V segment lost 4 bases, leaving 8 bases of the junction unmatched. The CDR3 length is 15 residues. Looked up from germline, CDR1 is LGHNA and CDR2 is YNFKEQ. The CDR3 nucleotides read TGTGCCAGCAGCCCGACTGCTAGCGGAGCCTACGAGCAGTACCTC. Translation: CASSPTASGAYEQYL.

This clonotype was seen only a few times. The gene calls are TRBV15 and TRBJ1-6; TRBD1 might be the D (5 bases). The CDR3 contains 14 residues. Germline CDR1 is LNHNV and CDR2 is YYDKDF (reference sequence). V was cut by 1 base and J by 8 bases, with 9 bases left in between. Written as DNA, the CDR3 is TGTGCCACCAGCAGAGTCGGGGGGGATTCACCCCTCCACTTT. The encoded protein is CATSRVGGDSPLHF.

As concerns this clonotype: A read error may produce the germline difference seen at one junction end. The chain combines TRBV2 with TRBJ2-7; D might be TRBD2 (6 bases). The germline V gene has CDR1 SNHLY and CDR2 FYNNEI. The length of the CDR3 is 17 residues. This chain's CDR3 is CATSRTSVGLLPNEQYF. The CDR3 DNA is TGTGCCACCAGTAGAACTTCCGTGGGACTCCTCCCCAACGAGCAGTACTTC.

V usage is TRBV2 and J usage is TRBJ1-2; D is perhaps TRBD1 (6 bases). The CDR3 totals 15 residues. CDR1 SNHLY and CDR2 FYNNEI come from the germline V gene. V dropped 7 bases and J dropped 2 bases, with 17 bases sitting between them. CDR3 loop: CASTLGLTGNYGYTF. CDR3 coding DNA: TGTGCCAGCACCCTGGGGTTGACAGGCAACTATGGCTACACCTTC.

On this clonotype itself: This could be a read error, since a much larger clone is one nucleotide away. In this CDR3 the conserved last residue, phenylalanine or tryptophan, is missing, so a read error is likely. The CDR3 here is CSAIRTGPDTQYL. As DNA, the CDR3 is TGCAGTGCTATAAGGACCGGCCCAGATACGCAGTATCTT. The chain uses TRBV20-1 and TRBJ2-3, with unresolved D. The V end was cut by 4 bases, the J end by 4 bases, with 12 bases between. CDR1 and CDR2 (germline): DFQATT, SNEGSKA (reference sequence). The CDR3 has 13 residues.

This clonotype came up many times. This chain connects TRBV10-1 to TRBJ2-3; no firm D call. There are 14 residues in the CDR3. The V end was cut by 0 bases, the J end by 4 bases, with 8 bases between. Per germline, CDR1 WNHNN and CDR2 SYGVQD (reference sequence). The CDR3 here is CASSESLASDTQYF. The CDR3 DNA is TGCGCCAGCAGTGAGTCGTTAGCATCAGATACGCAGTATTTT.